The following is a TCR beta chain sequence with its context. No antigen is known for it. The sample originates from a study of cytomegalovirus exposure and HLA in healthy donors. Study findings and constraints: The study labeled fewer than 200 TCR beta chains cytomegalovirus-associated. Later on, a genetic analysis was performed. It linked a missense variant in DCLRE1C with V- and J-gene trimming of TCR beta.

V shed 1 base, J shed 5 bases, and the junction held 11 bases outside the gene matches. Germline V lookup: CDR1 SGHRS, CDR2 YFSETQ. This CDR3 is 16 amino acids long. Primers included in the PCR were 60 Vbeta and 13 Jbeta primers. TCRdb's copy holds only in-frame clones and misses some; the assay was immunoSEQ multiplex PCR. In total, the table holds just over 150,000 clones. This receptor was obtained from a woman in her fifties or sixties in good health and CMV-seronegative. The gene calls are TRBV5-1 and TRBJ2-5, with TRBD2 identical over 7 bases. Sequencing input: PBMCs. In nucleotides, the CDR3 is TGCGCCAGCAGCTTGAACCCTAGCGGTAAGGGGGAGACCCAGTACTTC. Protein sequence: CASSLNPSGKGETQYF.